Detailed here is one T cell receptor (beta chain). The data stem from a study of blood T cell repertoires in COVID-19. The assay was immunoSEQ multiplex PCR, and TCRdb's table has in-frame clones only and misses some. The sample consists of 130,000 or so clones, roughly four fifths of them appearing once. The CDR3 spans 13 residues. V lost 1 base to trimming and J lost 3 bases, with 7 bases between them. Germline CDR1 and CDR2: MNHNS and SASEGT. The chain has TRBV6-1 and TRBJ2-7, with unresolved D. Sample: peripheral blood. The sequence was obtained from a human donor in a cohort sampled during active COVID-19. The chain's CDR3 is CASSEVWLYEQYF. The CDR3 DNA follows: TGTGCCAGCAGTGAAGTTTGGCTCTACGAGCAGTACTTC.